This entry is about one T cell receptor beta chain. It has no known antigen specificity. It has no much larger one-base neighbor in the sample; base qualities were not kept. This sample is drawn from a study of blood T cell repertoires in COVID-19 (dated by TCRdb to 2020 to 2021). Regarding the complete study: Samples from collaborators originated in the United States, Italy and Spain and spanned both the acute and convalescent phases of COVID-19. The prospective study material was composed of cDNA or gDNA derived from T cells, B-cell-depleted T cells, or PBMCs. Deeply sampled blood TCRbeta repertoires from subjects exposed to, actively infected with, or recovered from COVID-19 were included in the dataset. A freely available public database, intended as a resource for researchers studying the immune response to SARS-CoV-2, is where the repertoires were released. The samples were drawn from the first 160 participants of the ongoing ImmuneRACE study and from 1,254 subjects provided by 6 global collaborators. A de-identified subject ID, COVID-19 status, age in years and sex were almost always included in the sample metadata. Where available, HLA class I and class II types were taken from metadata supplied by the sample provider and were not determined by assay-based typing.

Each collaborating institution followed its own protocols to collect whole blood in K2EDTA tubes. For TCRbeta analysis, collaborator samples were shipped as frozen whole blood, as isolated PBMCs, or as DNA extracted from either sample type. Trimmed from V: 4 bases; trimmed from J: 6 bases; junction bases lacking a gene match: 0. Taken from cysteine to phenylalanine, the CDR3 has 13 residues. The read is trimmed to its CDR3 DNA, 39 bases read in frame from base 1. The immunoSEQ Assay, a bias-controlled multiplex PCR, was used to amplify TCRbeta CDR3 regions from genomic DNA. Regarding the original processing steps: The number of nucleated cells in each sample was estimated by amplification of reference gene primers within the assay. To quantify the absolute abundance of each unique TCRbeta CDR3 rearrangement, sequence reads were collapsed and filtered. For each sample, productive Simpson clonality was calculated by taking the square root of Simpson's diversity index across productive rearrangements. What TCRdb holds here is the immuneACCESS table cut down to in-frame rearrangements. Part of the clones is not present; checked against another copy, under half of the missing clones reflect an unresolved V gene, and the others are unexplained. Clone size and the V and J calls come from that table; the DNA yielded D and trimming. The sample profile shows under 90,000 clones; roughly 84% of them were found once. Of the sample, less than 3% is held by the ten largest clones.

The research as a whole found: Clinical and demographic metadata were provided uncurated, with the amount varying by source and participant.

The sequencing input was peripheral blood. The chain was built from TRBV12-3 or TRBV12-4 and TRBJ2-1, with 10 bases aligning to TRBD2. The TCR sequence derives from a man aged 65 to 85 with active or convalescent COVID-19. The CDR3 in this case is CASSWTSGNEQFF. The DNA is TGTGCCAGCAGTTGGACTAGCGGCAATGAGCAGTTCTTC.